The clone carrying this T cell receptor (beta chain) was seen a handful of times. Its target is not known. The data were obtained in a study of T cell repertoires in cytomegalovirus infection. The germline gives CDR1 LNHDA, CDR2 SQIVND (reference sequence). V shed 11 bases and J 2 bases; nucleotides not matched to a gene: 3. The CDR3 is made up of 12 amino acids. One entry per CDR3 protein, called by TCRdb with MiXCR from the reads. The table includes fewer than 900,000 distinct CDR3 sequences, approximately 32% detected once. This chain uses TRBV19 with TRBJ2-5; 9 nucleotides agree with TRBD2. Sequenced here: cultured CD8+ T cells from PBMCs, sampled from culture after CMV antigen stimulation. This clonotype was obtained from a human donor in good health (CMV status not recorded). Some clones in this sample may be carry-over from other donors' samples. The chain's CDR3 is CAASGDQETQYF. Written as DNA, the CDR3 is TGTGCCGCTAGCGGGGATCAAGAGACCCAGTACTTC.